This is a list of T cell receptor beta chains from one sample in a study of blood T cell repertoires in COVID-19. Generated by immunoSEQ multiplex PCR, the TCRdb table keeps only in-frame clones and is missing some. The sample records roughly 28,000 clones, roughly nine tenths being singletons. Sequenced input: peripheral blood. The receptors stem from a human donor with acute or convalescent COVID-19. The donor label of this sample is uncertain. The CDR3 runs from the conserved cysteine through the conserved F or W. Each record gives: D gene, J gene, clone size, V gene, CDR3 protein. A D gene is named only where the DNA matches it firmly. Size values are once, few and many counts, or a class for expanded clones, and some rows have none.

d_call: TRBD1
j_call: TRBJ2-3
clone_size: NA
v_call: TRBV29-1
cdr3_aa: CSVAGRQGTDTQYF

d_call: NA
j_call: TRBJ1-3
clone_size: NA
v_call: TRBV19
cdr3_aa: CASSIKESSGNTIYF

d_call: NA
j_call: TRBJ1-5
clone_size: NA
v_call: TRBV27
cdr3_aa: CASSFARVGQPQHF

d_call: NA
j_call: TRBJ1-5
clone_size: NA
v_call: TRBV27
cdr3_aa: CASAKSLNQPQHF

d_call: NA
j_call: TRBJ1-3
clone_size: once
v_call: TRBV10-3
cdr3_aa: CAIRDNSSGNTIYF

d_call: NA
j_call: TRBJ2-1
clone_size: NA
v_call: TRBV11-3
cdr3_aa: CASSLLERPYNEQFF

d_call: TRBD1
j_call: TRBJ1-4
clone_size: NA
v_call: TRBV4-3
cdr3_aa: CASSQDPGGTATNEKLFF

d_call: TRBD1
j_call: TRBJ2-1
clone_size: NA
v_call: TRBV5-1
cdr3_aa: CASSPSGQVRNEQFF

d_call: TRBD1
j_call: TRBJ2-4
clone_size: NA
v_call: TRBV11-2
cdr3_aa: CASSLDRVQGNIQYF

d_call: NA
j_call: TRBJ1-1
clone_size: once
v_call: TRBV10-3
cdr3_aa: CAISESPGARNTEAFF

d_call: TRBD2
j_call: TRBJ2-1
clone_size: NA
v_call: TRBV29-1
cdr3_aa: CSVGGERGGLNEQFF

d_call: NA
j_call: TRBJ2-3
clone_size: NA
v_call: TRBV4-1
cdr3_aa: CASSQDGAGSYTDTQYF

d_call: TRBD1
j_call: TRBJ2-7
clone_size: NA
v_call: TRBV11-2
cdr3_aa: CASSFFGTGPYEQYF

d_call: NA
j_call: TRBJ1-5
clone_size: NA
v_call: TRBV19
cdr3_aa: CASSIQVSQPQHF

d_call: TRBD2
j_call: TRBJ2-5
clone_size: NA
v_call: TRBV6-5
cdr3_aa: CASSLAGAVQETQYF

d_call: NA
j_call: TRBJ1-4
clone_size: NA
v_call: TRBV3-1/TRBV3-2
cdr3_aa: CASSGRELGEKLFF

d_call: NA
j_call: TRBJ2-1
clone_size: NA
v_call: TRBV6-2/TRBV6-3
cdr3_aa: CASSYYGYNEQFF

d_call: NA
j_call: TRBJ2-7
clone_size: NA
v_call: TRBV7-7
cdr3_aa: CASSPSLASYEQYF

d_call: TRBD2
j_call: TRBJ2-5
clone_size: NA
v_call: TRBV29-1
cdr3_aa: CSVSPRVAGGGTQYF

d_call: NA
j_call: TRBJ1-4
clone_size: once
v_call: TRBV18
cdr3_aa: CASSTDSYEKLFF

d_call: NA
j_call: TRBJ2-3
clone_size: NA
v_call: TRBV2
cdr3_aa: CASSGSSPTTDTQYF

d_call: NA
j_call: TRBJ2-1
clone_size: NA
v_call: TRBV6-6
cdr3_aa: CASPKGEQGGNNEQFF

d_call: TRBD2
j_call: TRBJ2-3
clone_size: once
v_call: TRBV6-6
cdr3_aa: CASSPTSERQYF

d_call: NA
j_call: TRBJ2-3
clone_size: NA
v_call: TRBV10-2
cdr3_aa: CASTKSSSTDTQYF

d_call: NA
j_call: TRBJ2-5
clone_size: NA
v_call: TRBV20-1
cdr3_aa: CSASLLETQYF

d_call: NA
j_call: TRBJ2-7
clone_size: once
v_call: TRBV11-2
cdr3_aa: CASSHTGRGGEQYF

d_call: NA
j_call: TRBJ2-2
clone_size: NA
v_call: TRBV7-2
cdr3_aa: CASSTSLGELFF

d_call: NA
j_call: TRBJ1-5
clone_size: NA
v_call: TRBV28
cdr3_aa: CASRTGHQPQHF

d_call: TRBD1
j_call: TRBJ1-3
clone_size: NA
v_call: TRBV19
cdr3_aa: CASSEPGQGGNTIYF

d_call: NA
j_call: TRBJ2-7
clone_size: NA
v_call: TRBV5-1
cdr3_aa: CASSGDSSYEQYF

d_call: TRBD2
j_call: TRBJ2-7
clone_size: NA
v_call: TRBV27
cdr3_aa: CASSLFASGSVNEQYF

d_call: NA
j_call: TRBJ1-2
clone_size: once
v_call: TRBV5-4
cdr3_aa: CASSLGGGNYGYTF

d_call: NA
j_call: TRBJ1-2
clone_size: once
v_call: TRBV19
cdr3_aa: CASSIDLNLGQPSNYGYTF

d_call: NA
j_call: TRBJ2-2
clone_size: NA
v_call: TRBV10-1
cdr3_aa: CATRRGVTGELFF

d_call: TRBD1
j_call: TRBJ1-4
clone_size: NA
v_call: TRBV6-6
cdr3_aa: CASSFPGTANEKLFF

d_call: TRBD2
j_call: TRBJ2-5
clone_size: NA
v_call: TRBV5-1
cdr3_aa: CASSLGGLAGLETQYF

d_call: NA
j_call: TRBJ1-5
clone_size: NA
v_call: TRBV10-1
cdr3_aa: CARWPLNQPQHF

d_call: NA
j_call: TRBJ1-5
clone_size: NA
v_call: TRBV3-1/TRBV3-2
cdr3_aa: CASSQDGPGCQPQHF

d_call: NA
j_call: TRBJ2-7
clone_size: NA
v_call: TRBV5-1
cdr3_aa: CASSQWRGEQYF

d_call: NA
j_call: TRBJ1-4
clone_size: once
v_call: TRBV9
cdr3_aa: CASNSKSGEKLFF

d_call: TRBD1
j_call: TRBJ1-1
clone_size: NA
v_call: TRBV18
cdr3_aa: CASSRGQGTNTEAFF

d_call: NA
j_call: TRBJ1-1
clone_size: NA
v_call: TRBV10-3
cdr3_aa: CATRAWNTEAFF

d_call: NA
j_call: TRBJ1-1
clone_size: NA
v_call: TRBV5-4
cdr3_aa: CASSSPLNTEAFF

d_call: TRBD1
j_call: TRBJ1-2
clone_size: NA
v_call: TRBV30
cdr3_aa: CAWSPGQGAQYGYTF

d_call: TRBD1
j_call: TRBJ1-1
clone_size: NA
v_call: TRBV9
cdr3_aa: CASSRTGGATFF

d_call: NA
j_call: TRBJ2-7
clone_size: NA
v_call: TRBV3-1/TRBV3-2
cdr3_aa: CASSQEARVGPLAGEQYF

d_call: NA
j_call: TRBJ1-4
clone_size: NA
v_call: TRBV4-1
cdr3_aa: CASSLRLGLTNEKLFF

d_call: TRBD2
j_call: TRBJ2-1
clone_size: NA
v_call: TRBV27
cdr3_aa: CASSARLAGGPEQFF

d_call: TRBD1
j_call: TRBJ1-2
clone_size: NA
v_call: TRBV11-3
cdr3_aa: CASNSSGQPFNYGYTF

d_call: TRBD2
j_call: TRBJ2-7
clone_size: NA
v_call: TRBV9
cdr3_aa: CASSVTSGGFYEQYF

d_call: NA
j_call: TRBJ2-1
clone_size: NA
v_call: TRBV4-1
cdr3_aa: CASSQEVELANYNEQFF